The subject of this entry is one T cell receptor beta chain. The data belong to a study of blood T cell repertoires in COVID-19. At the level of the study: The United States, Italy and Spain supplied acute and convalescent COVID-19 samples.

CDR3 length: 12 residues. The germline V gene has CDR1 MDHEN and CDR2 SYDVKM. Trimming stripped 8 bases from V and 6 bases from J, with 13 bases between. Method: immunoSEQ multiplex PCR; TCRdb's copy keeps in-frame clones and lacks some. The table records 170,000 or so clones, 87% of them present only once. Sequencing input: peripheral blood. The sequence derives from a woman in her 70s with COVID-19, enrolled during active disease. The chain has TRBV28 and TRBJ1-1, with a possible D match to TRBD1 (5 bases). The CDR3 nucleotides are TGTGCCAGCCCCGTGGGGGGGGCTGAAGCTTTCTTT. It yields the protein CASPVGGAEAFF.